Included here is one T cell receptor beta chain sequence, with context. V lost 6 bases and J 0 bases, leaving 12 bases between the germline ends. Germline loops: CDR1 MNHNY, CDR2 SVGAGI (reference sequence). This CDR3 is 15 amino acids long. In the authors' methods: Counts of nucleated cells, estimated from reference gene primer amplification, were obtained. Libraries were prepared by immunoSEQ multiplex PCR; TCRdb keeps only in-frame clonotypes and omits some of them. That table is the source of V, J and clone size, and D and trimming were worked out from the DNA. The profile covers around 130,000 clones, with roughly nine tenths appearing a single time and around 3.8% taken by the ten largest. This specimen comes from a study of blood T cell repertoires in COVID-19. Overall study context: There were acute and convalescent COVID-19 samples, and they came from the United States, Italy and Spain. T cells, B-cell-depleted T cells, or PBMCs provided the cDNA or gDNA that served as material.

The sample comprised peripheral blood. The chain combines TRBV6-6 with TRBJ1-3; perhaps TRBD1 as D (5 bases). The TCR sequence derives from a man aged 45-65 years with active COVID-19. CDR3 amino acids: CASSRGGDSGNTIYF. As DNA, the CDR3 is TGTGCCAGCAGCCGGGGGGGTGACTCTGGAAACACCATATATTTT.